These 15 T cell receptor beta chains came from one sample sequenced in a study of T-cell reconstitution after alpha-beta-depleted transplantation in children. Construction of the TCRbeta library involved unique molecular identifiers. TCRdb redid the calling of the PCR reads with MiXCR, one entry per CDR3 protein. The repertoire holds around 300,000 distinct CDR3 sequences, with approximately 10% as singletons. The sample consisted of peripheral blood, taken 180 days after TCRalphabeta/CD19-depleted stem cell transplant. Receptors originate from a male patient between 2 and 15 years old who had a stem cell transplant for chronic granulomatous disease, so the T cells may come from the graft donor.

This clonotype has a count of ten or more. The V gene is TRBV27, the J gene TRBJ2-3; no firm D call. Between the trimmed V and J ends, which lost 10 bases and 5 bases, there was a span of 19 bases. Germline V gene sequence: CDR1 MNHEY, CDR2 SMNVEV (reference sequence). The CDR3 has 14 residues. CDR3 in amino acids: CATSRRGWGDTQYF. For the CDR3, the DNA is TGTGCCACCTCCCGACGAGGCTGGGGAGATACGCAGTATTTT.

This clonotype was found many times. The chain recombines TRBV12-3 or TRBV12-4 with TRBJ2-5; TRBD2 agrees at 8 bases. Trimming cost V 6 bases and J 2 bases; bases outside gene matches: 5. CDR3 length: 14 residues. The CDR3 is CASSRTSWQETQYF. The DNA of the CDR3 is TGTGCCAGCAGCAGGACTAGCTGGCAAGAGACCCAGTACTTC.

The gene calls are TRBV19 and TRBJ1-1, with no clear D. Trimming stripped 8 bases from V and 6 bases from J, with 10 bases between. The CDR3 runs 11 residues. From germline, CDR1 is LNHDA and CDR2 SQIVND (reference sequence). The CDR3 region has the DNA TGTGCCAGTGGGAGGGTATCTGAAGCTTTCTTT. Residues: CASGRVSEAFF.

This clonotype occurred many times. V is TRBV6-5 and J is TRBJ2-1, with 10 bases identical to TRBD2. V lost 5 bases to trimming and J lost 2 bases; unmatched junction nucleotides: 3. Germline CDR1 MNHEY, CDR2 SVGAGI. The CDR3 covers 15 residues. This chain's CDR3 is CASSPSGGAYNEQFF. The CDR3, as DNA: TGTGCCAGCAGTCCGAGCGGGGGGGCCTACAATGAGCAGTTCTTC.

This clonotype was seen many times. The CDR3 DNA is TGTGCCAGCAGCTTGTATCCCGGCCAGTCCTACGAGCAGTACTTC. Protein: CASSLYPGQSYEQYF. The chain has TRBV5-5 and TRBJ2-7, with D uncertain. CDR1 and CDR2 (germline): SGHKS, YYEKEE (reference sequence). Trimming removed 1 base from V and 1 base from J, with 12 bases in between. The CDR3 loop spans 15 amino acids. The variable domain in full, with the rest retrieved from reference TRBV5-5 and TRBJ2-7, is DAGVTQSPTHLIKTRGQQVTLRCSPISGHKSVSWYQQVLGQGPQFIFQYYEKEERGRGNFPDRFSARQFPNYSSELNVNALLLGDSALYLCASSLYPGQSYEQYFGPGTRLTVT.

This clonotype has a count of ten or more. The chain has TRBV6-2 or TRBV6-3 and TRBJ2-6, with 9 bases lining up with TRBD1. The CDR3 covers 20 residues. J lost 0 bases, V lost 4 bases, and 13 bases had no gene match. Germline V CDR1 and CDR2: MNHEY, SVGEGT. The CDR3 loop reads CASSSWRFTGQGSGANVLTF. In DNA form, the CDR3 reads TGTGCCAGCAGTTCGTGGAGATTTACGGGACAGGGCTCTGGGGCCAACGTCCTGACTTTC.

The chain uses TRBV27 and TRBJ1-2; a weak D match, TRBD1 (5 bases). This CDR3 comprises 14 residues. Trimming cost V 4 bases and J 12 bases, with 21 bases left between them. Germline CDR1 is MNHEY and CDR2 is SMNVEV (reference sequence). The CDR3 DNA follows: TGTGCCAGCAGTTCAGCCGGGACGGTGGAATCCGACACCTTC. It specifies CASSSAGTVESDTF.

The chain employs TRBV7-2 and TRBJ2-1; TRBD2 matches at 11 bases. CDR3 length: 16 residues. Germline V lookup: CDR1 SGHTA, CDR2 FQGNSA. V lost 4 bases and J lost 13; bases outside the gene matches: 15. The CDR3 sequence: CASSSLGSSGRSEQFF. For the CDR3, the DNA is TGTGCCAGCAGCTCTCTGGGGTCTAGCGGGAGGAGTGAACAGTTCTTC.

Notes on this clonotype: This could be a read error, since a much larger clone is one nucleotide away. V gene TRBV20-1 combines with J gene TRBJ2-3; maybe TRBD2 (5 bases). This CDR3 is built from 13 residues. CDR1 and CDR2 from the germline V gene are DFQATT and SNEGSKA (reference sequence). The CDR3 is CSARAASTDSQYF. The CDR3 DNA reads TGCAGTGCTAGAGCAGCTAGCACAGATTCGCAGTATTTT.

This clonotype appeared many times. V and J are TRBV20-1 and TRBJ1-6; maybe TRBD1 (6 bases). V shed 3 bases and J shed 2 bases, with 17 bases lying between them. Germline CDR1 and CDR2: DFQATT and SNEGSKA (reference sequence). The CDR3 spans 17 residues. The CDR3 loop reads CSARILPGVPYNSPLHF. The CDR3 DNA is TGCAGTGCTAGGATCTTACCAGGGGTACCCTATAATTCACCCCTCCACTTT.

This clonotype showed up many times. The CDR3 DNA follows: TGTGCCAGCAGCTTGTCCCCGGGACTAGCGGGGGCTCTTCAGTACCGGGATACGCAGTATTTT. Translation gives CASSLSPGLAGALQYRDTQYF. This chain joins TRBV5-6 and TRBJ2-3; 14 bases map to TRBD2. The CDR3 consists of 21 residues. J gave up 6 bases and V 1 base, and 19 bases lay outside the gene matches. The germline V gene has CDR1 SGHDT and CDR2 YYEEEE.

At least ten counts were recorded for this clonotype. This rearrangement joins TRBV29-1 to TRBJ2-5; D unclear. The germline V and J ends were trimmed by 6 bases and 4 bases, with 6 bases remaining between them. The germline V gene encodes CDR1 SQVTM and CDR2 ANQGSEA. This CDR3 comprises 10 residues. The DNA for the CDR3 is TGCAGCGTAGTCCGAGAGACCCAGTACTTC. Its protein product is CSVVRETQYF.

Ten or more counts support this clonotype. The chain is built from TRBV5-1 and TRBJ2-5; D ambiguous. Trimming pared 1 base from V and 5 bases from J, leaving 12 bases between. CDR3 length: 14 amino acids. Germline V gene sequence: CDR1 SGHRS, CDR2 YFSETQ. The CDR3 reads CASSLIWAWETQYF. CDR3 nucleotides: TGCGCCAGCAGCTTGATATGGGCGTGGGAGACCCAGTACTTC.

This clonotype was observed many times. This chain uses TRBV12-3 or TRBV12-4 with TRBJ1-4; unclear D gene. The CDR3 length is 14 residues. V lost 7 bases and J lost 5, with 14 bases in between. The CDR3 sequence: CASTHPGANEKLFF. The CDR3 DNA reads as TGTGCCAGCACCCACCCCGGCGCGAATGAAAAACTGTTTTTT.

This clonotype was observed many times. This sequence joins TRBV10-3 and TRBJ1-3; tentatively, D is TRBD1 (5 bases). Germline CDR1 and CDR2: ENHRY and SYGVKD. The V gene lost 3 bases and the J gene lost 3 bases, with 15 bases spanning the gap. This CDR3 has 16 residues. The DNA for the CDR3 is TGTGCCATCAGTGAACAGGACAAAGGATTTGGAAACACCATATATTTT. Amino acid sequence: CAISEQDKGFGNTIYF.